This T cell receptor beta chain was identified during a study of early T cells in non-severe SARS-CoV-2 infection. Study context: From unsorted whole blood, bulk RNA was sequenced, and the chains remained unpaired. Overall study findings and caveats: VDJdb matching skewed toward anti-spike CD8 responses, missing private and CD4 specificities.

Each CDR3 protein is one row after TCRdb ran MiXCR on the 5' RACE reads. The data show approximately 63,000 distinct CDR3 sequences, approximately 6% seen once. Remarks on this clonotype: Antigen specificity is unknown. Relative to the germline gene, one junction end is altered; a read error may explain this.

CDR1 MNHEY and CDR2 SVGEGT come from the germline V gene. CDR3 length equals 16 residues. The sample in question was whole blood, obtained at baseline. The chain is built from TRBV6-2 or TRBV6-3 and TRBJ2-1; 9 bases are a match to TRBD1. This TCR was sampled from an adult who was a healthcare worker with PCR-confirmed SARS-CoV-2 infection or an uninfected control (not recorded which). The CDR3 sequence: CASSSLTGGAYNELFF. The DNA of the CDR3 is TGTGCCAGCAGTTCCCTTACAGGGGGCGCGTACAATGAGCTGTTCTTC.